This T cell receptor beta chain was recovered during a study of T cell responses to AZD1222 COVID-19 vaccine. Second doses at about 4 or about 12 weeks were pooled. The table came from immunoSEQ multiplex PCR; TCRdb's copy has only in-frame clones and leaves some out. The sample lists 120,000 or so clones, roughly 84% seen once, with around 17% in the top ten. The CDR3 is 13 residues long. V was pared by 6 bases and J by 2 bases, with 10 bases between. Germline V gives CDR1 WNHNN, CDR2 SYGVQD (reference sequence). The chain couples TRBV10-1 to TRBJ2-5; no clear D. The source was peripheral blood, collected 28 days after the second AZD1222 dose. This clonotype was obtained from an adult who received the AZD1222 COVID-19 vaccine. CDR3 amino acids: CASSPRLQETQYF. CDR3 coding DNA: TGCGCCAGCAGCCCCCGGTTACAAGAGACCCAGTACTTC.